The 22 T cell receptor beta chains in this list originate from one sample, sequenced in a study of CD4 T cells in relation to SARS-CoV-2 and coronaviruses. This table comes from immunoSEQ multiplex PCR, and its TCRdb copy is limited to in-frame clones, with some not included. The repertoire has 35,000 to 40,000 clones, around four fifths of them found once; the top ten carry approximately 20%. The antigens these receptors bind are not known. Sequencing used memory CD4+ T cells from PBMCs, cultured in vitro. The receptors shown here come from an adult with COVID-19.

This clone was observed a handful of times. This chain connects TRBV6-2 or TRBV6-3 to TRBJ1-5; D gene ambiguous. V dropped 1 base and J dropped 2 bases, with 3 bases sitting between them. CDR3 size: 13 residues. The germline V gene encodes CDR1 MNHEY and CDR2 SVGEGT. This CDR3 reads CASSYWGNQPQHF. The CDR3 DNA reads TGTGCCAGCAGTTACTGGGGCAATCAGCCCCAGCATTTT.

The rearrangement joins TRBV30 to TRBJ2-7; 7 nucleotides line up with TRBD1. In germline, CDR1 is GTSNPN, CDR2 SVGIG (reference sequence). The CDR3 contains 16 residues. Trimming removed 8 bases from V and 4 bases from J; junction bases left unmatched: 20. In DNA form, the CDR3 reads TGTGCCGGCTCCCGTGTGGGACAGCAACTCTTTTACGAGCAGTACTTC. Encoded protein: CAGSRVGQQLFYEQYF.

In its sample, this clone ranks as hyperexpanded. CDR3 sequence: CSVENPSNTGELFF. Written as DNA, the CDR3 is TGCAGCGTCGAAAATCCCTCGAACACCGGGGAGCTGTTTTTT. V and J are TRBV29-1 and TRBJ2-2; D not resolved. Germline V gene sequence: CDR1 SQVTM, CDR2 ANQGSEA. Trimming shortened V by 6 bases and J by 0 bases, and 11 bases separated the two germline ends. The length of the CDR3 is 14 residues.

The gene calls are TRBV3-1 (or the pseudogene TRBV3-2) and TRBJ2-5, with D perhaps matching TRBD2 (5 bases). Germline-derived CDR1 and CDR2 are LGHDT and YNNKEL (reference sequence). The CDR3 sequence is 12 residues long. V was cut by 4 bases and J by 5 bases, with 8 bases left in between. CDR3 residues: CASSPRGETQYF. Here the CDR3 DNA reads TGTGCCAGCAGCCCCCGGGGTGAGACCCAGTACTTC.

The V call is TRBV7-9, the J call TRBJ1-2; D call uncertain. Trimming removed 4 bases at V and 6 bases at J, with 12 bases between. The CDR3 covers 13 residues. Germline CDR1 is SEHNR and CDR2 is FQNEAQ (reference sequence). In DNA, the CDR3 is TGTGCCAGCAGCTCAGTCCAGATGCATGGCTACACCTTC. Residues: CASSSVQMHGYTF.

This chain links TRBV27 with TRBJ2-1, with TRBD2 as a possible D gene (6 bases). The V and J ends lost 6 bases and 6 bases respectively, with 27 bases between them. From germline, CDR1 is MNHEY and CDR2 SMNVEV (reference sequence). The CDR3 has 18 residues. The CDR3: CASSNPYHFSREPNEQFF. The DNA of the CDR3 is TGTGCCAGCAGCAACCCTTACCATTTCTCCCGGGAGCCCAATGAGCAGTTCTTC.

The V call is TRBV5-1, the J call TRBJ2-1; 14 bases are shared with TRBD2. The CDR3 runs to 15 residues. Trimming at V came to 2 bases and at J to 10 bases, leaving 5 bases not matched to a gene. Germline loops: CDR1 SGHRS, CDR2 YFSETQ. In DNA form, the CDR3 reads TGCGCCAGCAGCTTAGGGGGACTAGCGGGAGTGGAGCAGTTCTTC. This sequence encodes CASSLGGLAGVEQFF.

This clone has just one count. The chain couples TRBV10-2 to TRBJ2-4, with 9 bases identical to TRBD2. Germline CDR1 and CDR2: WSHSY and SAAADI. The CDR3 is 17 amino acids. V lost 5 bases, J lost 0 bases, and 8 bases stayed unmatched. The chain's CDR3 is CASSITPSGVAKNIQYF. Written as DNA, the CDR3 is TGCGCCAGCAGTATCACACCTAGCGGGGTAGCCAAAAACATTCAGTACTTC.

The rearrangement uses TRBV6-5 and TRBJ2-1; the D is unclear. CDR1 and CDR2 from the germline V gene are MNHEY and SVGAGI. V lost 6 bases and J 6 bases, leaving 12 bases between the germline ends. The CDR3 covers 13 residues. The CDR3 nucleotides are TGTGCCAGCAGGCTCGTAGGCCCCAATGAGCAGTTCTTC. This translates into CASRLVGPNEQFF.

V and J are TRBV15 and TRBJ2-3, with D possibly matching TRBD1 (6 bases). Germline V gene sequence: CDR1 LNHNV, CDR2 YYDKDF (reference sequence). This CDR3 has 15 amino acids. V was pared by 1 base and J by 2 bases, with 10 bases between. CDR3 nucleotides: TGTGCCACCAGCAGAGCGGACAGCGCCACAGATACGCAGTATTTT. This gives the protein CATSRADSATDTQYF.

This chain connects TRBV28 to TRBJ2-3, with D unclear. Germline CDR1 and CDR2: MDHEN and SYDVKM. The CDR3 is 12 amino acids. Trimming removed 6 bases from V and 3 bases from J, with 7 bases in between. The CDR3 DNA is TGTGCCAGCAGGGCTAGAACAGATACGCAGTATTTT. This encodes CASRARTDTQYF.

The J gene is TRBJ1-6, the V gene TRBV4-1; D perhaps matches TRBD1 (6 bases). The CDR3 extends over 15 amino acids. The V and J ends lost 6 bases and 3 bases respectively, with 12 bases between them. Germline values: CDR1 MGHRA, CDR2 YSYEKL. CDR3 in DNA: TGCGCCAGCAGACAACAGGGTCGCTATAATTCACCCCTCCACTTT. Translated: CASRQQGRYNSPLHF.

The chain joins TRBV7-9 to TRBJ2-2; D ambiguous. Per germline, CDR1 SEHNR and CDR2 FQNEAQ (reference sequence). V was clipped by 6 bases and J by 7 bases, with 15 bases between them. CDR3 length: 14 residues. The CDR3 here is CASSLGWVGGELFF. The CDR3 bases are TGTGCCAGCAGTCTAGGGTGGGTCGGCGGGGAGCTGTTTTTT.

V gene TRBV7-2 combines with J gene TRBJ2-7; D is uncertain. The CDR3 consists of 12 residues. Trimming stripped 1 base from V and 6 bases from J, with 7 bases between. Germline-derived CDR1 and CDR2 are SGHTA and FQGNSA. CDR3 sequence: CASSLVNLEQYF. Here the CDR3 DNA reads TGTGCCAGCAGCTTAGTAAACCTCGAGCAGTACTTC.

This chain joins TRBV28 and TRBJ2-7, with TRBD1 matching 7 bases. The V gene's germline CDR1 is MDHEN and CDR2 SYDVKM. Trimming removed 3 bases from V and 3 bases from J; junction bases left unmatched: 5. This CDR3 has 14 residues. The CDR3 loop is CASSFPGQLYEQYF. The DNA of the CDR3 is TGTGCCAGCAGTTTCCCGGGACAGCTCTACGAGCAGTACTTC.

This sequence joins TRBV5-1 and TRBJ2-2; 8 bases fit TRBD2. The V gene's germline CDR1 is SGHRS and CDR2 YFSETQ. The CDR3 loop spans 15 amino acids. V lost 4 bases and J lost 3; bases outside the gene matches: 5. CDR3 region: CASSGSGGDTGELFF. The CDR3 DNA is TGCGCCAGCAGCGGGTCGGGAGGGGACACCGGGGAGCTGTTTTTT.

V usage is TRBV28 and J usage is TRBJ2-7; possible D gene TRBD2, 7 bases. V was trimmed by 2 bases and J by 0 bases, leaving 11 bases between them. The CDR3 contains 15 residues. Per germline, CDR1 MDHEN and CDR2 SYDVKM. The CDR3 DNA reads TGTGCCAGCAGTTTAGGGGGGGGCGGCTCCTACGAGCAGTACTTC. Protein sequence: CASSLGGGGSYEQYF. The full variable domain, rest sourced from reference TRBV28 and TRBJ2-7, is DVKVTQSSRYLVKRTGEKVFLECVQDMDHENMFWYRQDPGLGLRLIYFSYDVKMKEKGDIPEGYSVSREKKERFSLILESASTNQTSMYLCASSLGGGGSYEQYFGPGTRLTVT.

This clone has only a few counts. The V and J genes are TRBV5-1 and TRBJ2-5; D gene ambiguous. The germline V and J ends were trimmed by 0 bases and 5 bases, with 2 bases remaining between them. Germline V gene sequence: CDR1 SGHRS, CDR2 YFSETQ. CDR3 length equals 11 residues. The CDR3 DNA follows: TGCGCCAGCAGCTTGGCCGAGACCCAGTACTTC. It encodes CASSLAETQYF.

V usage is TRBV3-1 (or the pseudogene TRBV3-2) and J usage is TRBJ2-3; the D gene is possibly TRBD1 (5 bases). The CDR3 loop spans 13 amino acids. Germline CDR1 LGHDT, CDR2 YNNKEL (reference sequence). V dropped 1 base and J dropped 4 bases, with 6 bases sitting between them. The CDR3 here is CASSQGGADTQYF. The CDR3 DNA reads TGTGCCAGCAGCCAAGGGGGCGCAGATACGCAGTATTTT.

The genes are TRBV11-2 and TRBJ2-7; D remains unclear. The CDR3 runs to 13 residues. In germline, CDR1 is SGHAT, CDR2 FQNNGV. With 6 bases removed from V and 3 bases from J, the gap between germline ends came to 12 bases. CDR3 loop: CASSPLNFYEQYF. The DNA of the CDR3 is TGTGCCAGCAGTCCCCTTAATTTCTACGAGCAGTACTTC. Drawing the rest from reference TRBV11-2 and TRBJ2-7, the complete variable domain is EAGVAQSPRYKIIEKRQSVAFWCNPISGHATLYWYQQILGQGPKLLIQFQNNGVVDDSQLPKDRFSAERLKGVDSTLKIQPAKLEDSAVYLCASSPLNFYEQYFGPGTRLTVT.

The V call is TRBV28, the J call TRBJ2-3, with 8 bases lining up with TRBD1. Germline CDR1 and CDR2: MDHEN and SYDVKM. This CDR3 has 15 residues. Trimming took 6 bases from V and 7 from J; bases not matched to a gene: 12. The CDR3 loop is CASRPGGGQAHTQYF. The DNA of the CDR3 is TGTGCCAGCAGACCAGGGGGCGGACAGGCACATACGCAGTATTTT.

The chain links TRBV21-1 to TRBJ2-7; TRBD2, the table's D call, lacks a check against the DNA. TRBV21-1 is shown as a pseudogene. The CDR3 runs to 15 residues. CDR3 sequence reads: CASSKGAGHSYEQYF. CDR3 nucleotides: TGTGCCAGCAGCAAAGGGGCGGGCCATTCCTACGAGCAGTACTTC.